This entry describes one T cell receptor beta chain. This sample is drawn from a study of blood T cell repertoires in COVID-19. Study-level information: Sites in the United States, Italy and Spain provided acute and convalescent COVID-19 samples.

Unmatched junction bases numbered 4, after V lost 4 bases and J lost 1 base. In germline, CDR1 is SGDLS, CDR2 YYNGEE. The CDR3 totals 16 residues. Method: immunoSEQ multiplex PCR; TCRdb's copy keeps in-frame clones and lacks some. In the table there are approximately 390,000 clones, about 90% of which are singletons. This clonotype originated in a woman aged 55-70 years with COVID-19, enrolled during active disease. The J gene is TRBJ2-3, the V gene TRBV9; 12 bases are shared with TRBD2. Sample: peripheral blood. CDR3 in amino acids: CASSPRTSGGTDTQYF. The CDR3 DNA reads TGTGCCAGCAGCCCACGGACTAGCGGGGGCACAGATACGCAGTATTTT.